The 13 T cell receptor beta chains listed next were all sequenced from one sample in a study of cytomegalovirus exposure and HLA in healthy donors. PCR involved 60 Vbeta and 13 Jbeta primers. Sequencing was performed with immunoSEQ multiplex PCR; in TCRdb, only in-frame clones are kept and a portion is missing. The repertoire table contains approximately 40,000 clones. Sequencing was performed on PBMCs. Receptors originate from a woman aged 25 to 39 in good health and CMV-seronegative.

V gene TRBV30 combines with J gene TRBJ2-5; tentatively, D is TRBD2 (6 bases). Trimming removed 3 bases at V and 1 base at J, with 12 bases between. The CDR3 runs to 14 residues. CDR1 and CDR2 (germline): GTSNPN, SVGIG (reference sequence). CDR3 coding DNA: TGTGCCTGGAGGTCACCGGGACTCCAAGAGACCCAGTACTTC. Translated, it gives CAWRSPGLQETQYF.

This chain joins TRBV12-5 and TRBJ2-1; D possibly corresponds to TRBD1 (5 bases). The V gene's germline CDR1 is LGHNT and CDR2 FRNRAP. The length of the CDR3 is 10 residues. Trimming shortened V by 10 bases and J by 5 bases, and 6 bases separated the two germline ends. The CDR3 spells CAIGDNEQFF. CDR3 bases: TGTGCTATAGGGGACAATGAGCAGTTCTTC.

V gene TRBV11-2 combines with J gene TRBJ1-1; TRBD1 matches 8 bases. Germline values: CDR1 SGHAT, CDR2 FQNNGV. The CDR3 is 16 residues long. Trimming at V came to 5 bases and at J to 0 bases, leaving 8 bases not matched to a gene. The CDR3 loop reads CASSPGQGFLNTEAFF. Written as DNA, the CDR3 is TGTGCCAGCAGCCCAGGACAGGGCTTTCTGAACACTGAAGCTTTCTTT.

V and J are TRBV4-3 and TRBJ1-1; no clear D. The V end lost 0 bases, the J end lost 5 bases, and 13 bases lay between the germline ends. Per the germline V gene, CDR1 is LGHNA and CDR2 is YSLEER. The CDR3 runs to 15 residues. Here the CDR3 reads CASSQDTQEKTEAFF. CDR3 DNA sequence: TGCGCCAGCAGCCAAGATACTCAGGAAAAAACTGAAGCTTTCTTT.

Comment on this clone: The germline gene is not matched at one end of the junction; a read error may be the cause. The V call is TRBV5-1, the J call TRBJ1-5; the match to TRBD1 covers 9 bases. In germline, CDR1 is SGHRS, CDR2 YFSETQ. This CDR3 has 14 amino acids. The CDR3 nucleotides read TGCGCCAGCAGATTGGACAGGGGCGGGCAGCCCCAGCATTTT. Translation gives CASRLDRGGQPQHF.

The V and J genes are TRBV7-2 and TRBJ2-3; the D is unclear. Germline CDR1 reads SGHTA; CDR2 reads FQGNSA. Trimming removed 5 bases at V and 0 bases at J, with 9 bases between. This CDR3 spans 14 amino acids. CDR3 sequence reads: CASSPVRSTDTQYF. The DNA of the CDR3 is TGTGCCAGCAGCCCAGTACGAAGCACAGATACGCAGTATTTT.

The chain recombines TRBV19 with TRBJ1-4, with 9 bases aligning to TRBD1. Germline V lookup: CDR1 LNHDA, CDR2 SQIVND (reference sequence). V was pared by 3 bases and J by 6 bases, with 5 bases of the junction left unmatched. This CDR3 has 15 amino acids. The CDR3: CASSIRTGVDEKLFF. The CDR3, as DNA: TGTGCCAGTAGTATCCGGACAGGGGTAGATGAAAAACTGTTTTTT.

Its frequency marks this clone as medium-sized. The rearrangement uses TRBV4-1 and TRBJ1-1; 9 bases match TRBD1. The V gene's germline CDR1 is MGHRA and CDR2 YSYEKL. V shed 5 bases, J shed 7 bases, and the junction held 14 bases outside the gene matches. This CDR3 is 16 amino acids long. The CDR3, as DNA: TGCGCCAGCAGCTCTCCGGGACAGGGACTTTTAAATGAAGCTTTCTTT. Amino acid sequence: CASSSPGQGLLNEAFF.

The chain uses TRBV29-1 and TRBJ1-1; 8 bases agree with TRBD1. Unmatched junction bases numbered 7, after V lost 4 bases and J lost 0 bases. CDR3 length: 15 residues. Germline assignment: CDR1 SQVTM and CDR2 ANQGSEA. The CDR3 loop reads CSVVSGGWLNTEAFF. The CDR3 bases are TGCAGCGTTGTGTCAGGGGGCTGGCTGAACACTGAAGCTTTCTTT.

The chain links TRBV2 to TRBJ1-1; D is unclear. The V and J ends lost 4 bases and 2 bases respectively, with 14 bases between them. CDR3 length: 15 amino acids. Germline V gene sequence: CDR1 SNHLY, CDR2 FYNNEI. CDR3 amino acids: CASSVSLLSNTEAFF. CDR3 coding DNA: TGTGCCAGCAGTGTGAGTCTTCTGAGTAACACTGAAGCTTTCTTT. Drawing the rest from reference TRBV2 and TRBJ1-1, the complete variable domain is EPEVTQTPSHQVTQMGQEVILRCVPISNHLYFYWYRQILGQKVEFLVSFYNNEISEKSEIFDDQFSVERPDGSNFTLKIRSTKLEDSAMYFCASSVSLLSNTEAFFGQGTRLTVV.

The CDR3: CASRRGGRVEQYF. The CDR3 bases are TGTGCCAGCAGGCGGGGGGGGAGAGTCGAGCAGTACTTC. V is TRBV6-5 and J is TRBJ2-7, with 9 bases fitting TRBD2. The trim removed 6 bases at V and 6 bases at J, leaving 6 bases unmatched. Germline CDR1 reads MNHEY; CDR2 reads SVGAGI. CDR3 length: 13 amino acids.

The CDR3 sequence is CASSWGRTGSTDTQYF. CDR3 nucleotide sequence: TGTGCCAGCAGCTGGGGCCGGACAGGTAGCACAGATACGCAGTATTTT. V usage is TRBV5-6 and J usage is TRBJ2-3; 7 nucleotides align to TRBD1. CDR3 length equals 16 residues. The trim removed 3 bases at V and 0 bases at J, leaving 7 bases unmatched. The germline CDR1 and CDR2 sequences are SGHDT and YYEEEE.

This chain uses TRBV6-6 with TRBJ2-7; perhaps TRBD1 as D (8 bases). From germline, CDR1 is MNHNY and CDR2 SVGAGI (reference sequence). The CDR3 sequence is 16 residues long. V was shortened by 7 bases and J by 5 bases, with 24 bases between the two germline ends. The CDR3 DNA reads TGTGCCAGCACCACACTGGACAGGGAGGGGGCCGACGAGCAGTACTTC. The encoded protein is CASTTLDREGADEQYF.